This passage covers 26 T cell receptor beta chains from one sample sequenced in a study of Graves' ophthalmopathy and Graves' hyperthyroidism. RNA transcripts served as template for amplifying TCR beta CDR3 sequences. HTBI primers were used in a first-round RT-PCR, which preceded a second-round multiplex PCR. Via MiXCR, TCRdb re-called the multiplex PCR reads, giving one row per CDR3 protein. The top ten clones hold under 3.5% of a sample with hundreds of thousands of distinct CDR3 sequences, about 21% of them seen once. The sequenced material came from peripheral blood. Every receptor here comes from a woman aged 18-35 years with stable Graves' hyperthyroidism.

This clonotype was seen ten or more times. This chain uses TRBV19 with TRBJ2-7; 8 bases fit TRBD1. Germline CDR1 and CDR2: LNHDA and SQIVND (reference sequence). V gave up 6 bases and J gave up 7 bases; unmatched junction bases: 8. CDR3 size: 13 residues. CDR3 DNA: TGTGCCAGTAGGTCCCAGGGGGCGAGGGAGCAGTACTTC. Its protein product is CASRSQGAREQYF. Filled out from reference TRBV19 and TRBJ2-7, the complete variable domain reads DGGITQSPKYLFRKEGQNVTLSCEQNLNHDAMYWYRQDPGQGLRLIYYSQIVNDFQKGDIAEGYSVSREKKESFPLTVTSAQKNPTAFYLCASRSQGAREQYFGPGTRLTVT.

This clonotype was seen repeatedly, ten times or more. CDR3 amino acids: CAIRFRDNYEQYF. The CDR3 nucleotides are TGTGCCATACGTTTTCGGGACAACTACGAGCAGTACTTC. The chain couples TRBV10-3 to TRBJ2-7, with D possibly TRBD1 on 6 matching bases. Germline CDR1 ENHRY, CDR2 SYGVKD. The V and J ends lost 9 bases and 3 bases respectively, with 15 bases between them. This CDR3 is 13 amino acids long.

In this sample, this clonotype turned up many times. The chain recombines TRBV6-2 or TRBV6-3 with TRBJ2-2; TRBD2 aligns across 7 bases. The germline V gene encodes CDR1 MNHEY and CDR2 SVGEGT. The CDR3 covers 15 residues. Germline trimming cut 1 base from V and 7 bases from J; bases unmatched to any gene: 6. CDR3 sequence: CASSYLAGVLGELFF. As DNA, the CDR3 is TGTGCCAGCAGTTACTTGGCGGGAGTTCTCGGGGAGCTGTTTTTT.

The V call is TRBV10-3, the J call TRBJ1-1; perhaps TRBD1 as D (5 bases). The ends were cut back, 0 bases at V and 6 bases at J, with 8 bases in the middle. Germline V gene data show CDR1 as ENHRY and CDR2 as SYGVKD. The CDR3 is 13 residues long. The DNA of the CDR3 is TGTGCCATCAGTGAGTCGGCAGGGCCTGAAGCTTTCTTT. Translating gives CAISESAGPEAFF.

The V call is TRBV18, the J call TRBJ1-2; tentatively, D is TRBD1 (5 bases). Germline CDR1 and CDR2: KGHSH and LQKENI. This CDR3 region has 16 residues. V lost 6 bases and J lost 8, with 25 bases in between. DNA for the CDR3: TGTGCCAGCTCCCCGTTACCAGTGAAAAGGGACGGCGGCTACACCTTC. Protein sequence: CASSPLPVKRDGGYTF.

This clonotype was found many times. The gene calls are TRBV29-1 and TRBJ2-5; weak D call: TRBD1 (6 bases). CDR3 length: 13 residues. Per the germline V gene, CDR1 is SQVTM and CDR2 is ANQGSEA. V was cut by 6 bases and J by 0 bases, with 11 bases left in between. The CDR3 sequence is CSVSQGNQETQYF. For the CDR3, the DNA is TGCAGCGTCTCCCAGGGGAACCAAGAGACCCAGTACTTC.

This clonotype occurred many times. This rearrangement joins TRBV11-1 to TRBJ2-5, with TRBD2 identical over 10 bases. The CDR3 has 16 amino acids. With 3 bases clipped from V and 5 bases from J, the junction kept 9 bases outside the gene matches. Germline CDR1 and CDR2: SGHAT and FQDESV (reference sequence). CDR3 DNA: TGTGCCAGCAGCTTTCAGCTAGCGGGAGTCCAGGAGACCCAGTACTTC. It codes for CASSFQLAGVQETQYF. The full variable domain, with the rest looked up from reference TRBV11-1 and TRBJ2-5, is EAEVAQSPRYKITEKSQAVAFWCDPISGHATLYWYRQILGQGPELLVQFQDESVVDDSQLPKDRFSAERLKGVDSTLKIQPAELGDSAMYLCASSFQLAGVQETQYFGPGTRLLVL.

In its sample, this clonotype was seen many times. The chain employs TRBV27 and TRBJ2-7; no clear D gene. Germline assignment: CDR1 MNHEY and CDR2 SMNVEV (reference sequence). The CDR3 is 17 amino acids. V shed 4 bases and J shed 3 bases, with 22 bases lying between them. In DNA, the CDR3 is TGTGCCAGCAGTTCAATTCTGGACCACCCCACGCTCTACGAGCAGTACTTC. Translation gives CASSSILDHPTLYEQYF.

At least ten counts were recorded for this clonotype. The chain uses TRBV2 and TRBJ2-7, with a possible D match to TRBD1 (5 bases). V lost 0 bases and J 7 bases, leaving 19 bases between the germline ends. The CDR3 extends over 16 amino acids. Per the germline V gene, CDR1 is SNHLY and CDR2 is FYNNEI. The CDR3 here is CASSEAHRLLWWEQYF. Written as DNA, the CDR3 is TGTGCCAGCAGTGAAGCCCACAGGCTTCTTTGGTGGGAGCAGTACTTC.

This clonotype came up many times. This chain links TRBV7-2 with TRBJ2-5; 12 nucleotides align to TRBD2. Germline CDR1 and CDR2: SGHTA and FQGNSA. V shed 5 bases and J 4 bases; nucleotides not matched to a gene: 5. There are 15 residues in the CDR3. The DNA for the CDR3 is TGTGCCAGCAGCCCCGGGACTAGCGGGCCAGAGACCCAGTACTTC. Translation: CASSPGTSGPETQYF.

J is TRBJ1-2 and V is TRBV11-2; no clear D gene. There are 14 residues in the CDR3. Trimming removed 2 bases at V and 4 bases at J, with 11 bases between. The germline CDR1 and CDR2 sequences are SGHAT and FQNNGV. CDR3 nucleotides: TGTGCCAGCAGCTTAAACGGTTCCCCCTATGGCTACACCTTC. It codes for CASSLNGSPYGYTF.

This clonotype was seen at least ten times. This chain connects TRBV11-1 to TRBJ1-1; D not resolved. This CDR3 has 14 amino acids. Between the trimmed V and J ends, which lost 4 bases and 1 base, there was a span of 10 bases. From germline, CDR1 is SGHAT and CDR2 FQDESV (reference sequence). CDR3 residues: CASSYGVRNTEAFF. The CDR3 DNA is TGTGCCAGCAGCTACGGAGTAAGGAACACTGAAGCTTTCTTT.

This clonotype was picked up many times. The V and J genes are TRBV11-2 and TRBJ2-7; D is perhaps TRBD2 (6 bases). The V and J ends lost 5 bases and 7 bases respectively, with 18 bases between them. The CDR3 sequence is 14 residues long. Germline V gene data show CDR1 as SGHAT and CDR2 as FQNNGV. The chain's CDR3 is CASSRYEGRWEQYF. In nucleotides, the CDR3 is TGTGCCAGCAGCCGTTATGAAGGGAGGTGGGAGCAGTACTTC.

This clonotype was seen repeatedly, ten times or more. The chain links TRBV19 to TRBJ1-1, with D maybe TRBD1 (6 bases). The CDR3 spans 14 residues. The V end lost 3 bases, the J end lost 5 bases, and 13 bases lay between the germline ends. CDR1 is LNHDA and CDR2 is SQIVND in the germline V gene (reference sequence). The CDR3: CASSILAGETEAFF. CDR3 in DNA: TGTGCCAGTAGTATTCTGGCAGGGGAAACTGAAGCTTTCTTT.

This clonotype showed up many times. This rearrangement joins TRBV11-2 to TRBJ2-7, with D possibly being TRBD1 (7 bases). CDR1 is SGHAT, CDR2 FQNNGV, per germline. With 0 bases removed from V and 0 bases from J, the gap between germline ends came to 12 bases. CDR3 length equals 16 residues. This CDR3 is CASSLDWRGPSYEQYF. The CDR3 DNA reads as TGTGCCAGCAGCTTAGATTGGAGGGGGCCCTCCTACGAGCAGTACTTC.

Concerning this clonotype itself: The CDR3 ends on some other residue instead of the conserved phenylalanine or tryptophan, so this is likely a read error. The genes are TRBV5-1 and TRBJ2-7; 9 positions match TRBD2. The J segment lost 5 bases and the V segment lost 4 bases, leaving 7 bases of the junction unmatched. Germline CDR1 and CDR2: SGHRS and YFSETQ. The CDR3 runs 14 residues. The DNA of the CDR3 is TGCGCCAGCAGCGATGGCGGGAGGGCCCACGAGCAGTACTCC. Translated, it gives CASSDGGRAHEQYS.

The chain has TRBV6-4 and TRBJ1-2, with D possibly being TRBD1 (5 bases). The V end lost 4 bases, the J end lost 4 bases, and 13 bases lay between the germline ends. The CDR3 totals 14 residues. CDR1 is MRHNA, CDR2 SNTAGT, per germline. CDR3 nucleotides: TGTGCCAGCAGTGCCGTCGTCGGGGGCTATGGCTACACCTTC. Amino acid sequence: CASSAVVGGYGYTF.

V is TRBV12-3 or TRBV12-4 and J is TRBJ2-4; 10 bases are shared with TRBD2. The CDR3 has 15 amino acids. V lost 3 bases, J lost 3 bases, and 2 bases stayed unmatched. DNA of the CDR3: TGTGCCAGCAGTTTCCGGACTAGCGGCAAAAACATTCAGTACTTC. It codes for CASSFRTSGKNIQYF.

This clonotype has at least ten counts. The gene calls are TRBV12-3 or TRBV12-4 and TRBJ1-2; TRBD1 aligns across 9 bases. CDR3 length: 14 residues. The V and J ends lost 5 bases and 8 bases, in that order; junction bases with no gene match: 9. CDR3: CASSRNRGLGGYTF. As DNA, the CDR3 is TGTGCCAGCAGTCGCAACAGGGGGCTGGGGGGCTACACCTTC.

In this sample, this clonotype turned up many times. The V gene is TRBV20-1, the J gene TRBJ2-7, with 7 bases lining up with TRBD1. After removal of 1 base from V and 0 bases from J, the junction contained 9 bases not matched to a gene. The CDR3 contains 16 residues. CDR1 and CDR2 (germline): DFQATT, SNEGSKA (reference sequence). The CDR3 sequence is CSARADGTAYSYEQYF. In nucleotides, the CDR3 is TGCAGTGCTAGAGCGGACGGGACAGCGTACTCCTACGAGCAGTACTTC.

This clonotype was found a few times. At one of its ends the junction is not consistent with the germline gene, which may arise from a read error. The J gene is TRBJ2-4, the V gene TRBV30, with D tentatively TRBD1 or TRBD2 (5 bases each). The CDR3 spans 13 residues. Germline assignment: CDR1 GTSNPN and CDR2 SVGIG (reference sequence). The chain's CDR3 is CAWRDRDVYIKYF. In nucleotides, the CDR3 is TGTGCCTGGAGGGACCGGGACGTCTACATTAAGTACTTC.

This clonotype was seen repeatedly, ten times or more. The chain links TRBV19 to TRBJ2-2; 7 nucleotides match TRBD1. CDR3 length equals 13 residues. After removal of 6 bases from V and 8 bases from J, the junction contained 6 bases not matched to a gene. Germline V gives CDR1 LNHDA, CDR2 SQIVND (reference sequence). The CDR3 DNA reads TGTGCCAGTAGGCTACAGGGGTCTGGGGAGCTGTTTTTT. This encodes CASRLQGSGELFF.

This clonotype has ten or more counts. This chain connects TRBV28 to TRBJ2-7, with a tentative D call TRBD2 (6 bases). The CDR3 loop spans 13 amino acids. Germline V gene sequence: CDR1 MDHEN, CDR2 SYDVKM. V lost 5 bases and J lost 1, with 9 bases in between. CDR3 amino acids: CASSPGLSYEQYF. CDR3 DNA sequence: TGTGCCAGCAGTCCGGGACTGTCCTACGAGCAGTACTTC.

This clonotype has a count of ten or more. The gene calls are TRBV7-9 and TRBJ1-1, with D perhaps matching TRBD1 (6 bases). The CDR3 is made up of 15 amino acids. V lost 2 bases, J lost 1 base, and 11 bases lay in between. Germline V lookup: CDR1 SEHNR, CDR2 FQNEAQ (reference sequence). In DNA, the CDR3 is TGTGCCAGCAGCTTACTTGGGGGCTGGAACACTGAAGCTTTCTTT. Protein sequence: CASSLLGGWNTEAFF.

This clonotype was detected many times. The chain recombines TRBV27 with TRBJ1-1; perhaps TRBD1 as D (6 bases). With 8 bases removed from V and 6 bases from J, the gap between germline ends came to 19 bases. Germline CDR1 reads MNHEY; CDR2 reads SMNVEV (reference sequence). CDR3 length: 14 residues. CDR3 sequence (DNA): TGTGCCAGCCTCCCTCAGGGGTTGTTCGCTGAAGCTTTCTTT. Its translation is CASLPQGLFAEAFF.

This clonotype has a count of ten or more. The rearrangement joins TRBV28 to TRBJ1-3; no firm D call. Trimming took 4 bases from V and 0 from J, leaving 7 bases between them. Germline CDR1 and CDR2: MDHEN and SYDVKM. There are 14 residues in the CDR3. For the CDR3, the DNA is TGTGCCAGCAGTTCACGCCGCTCTGGAAACACCATATATTTT. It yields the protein CASSSRRSGNTIYF.